The text below deals with one T cell receptor (beta chain). Trimming removed 0 bases from V and 2 bases from J, with 7 bases in between. Germline V CDR1 and CDR2: GTSNPN, SVGIG (reference sequence). The CDR3 is 13 residues long. This record belongs to a study of somatic mutations in cytotoxic T cells in rheumatoid arthritis. TCRdb's table, derived via immunoSEQ multiplex PCR, lists solely in-frame clones and lacks some. In the table there are 15,000 to 20,000 clones, 70% to 80% of which are singletons. The sequence was collected from an adult with rheumatoid arthritis. The specimen was CD8+ T cells sorted from blood. The V call is TRBV30, the J call TRBJ1-2, with unresolved D. The chain's CDR3 is CAWSVSQNYGYTF. In nucleotides, the CDR3 is TGTGCCTGGAGTGTAAGTCAGAACTATGGCTACACCTTC.